Presented here are 2 T cell receptor delta chains from one specimen sequenced in a study of Vδ1+ human thymocytes. Overall study findings and caveats: Thymic TRG and TRD repertoires appeared highly polyclonal.

Sequences come from RNA converted to cDNA by reverse transcription. Multiplex PCR used pooled V-gene forward primers and a constant-region reverse primer to amplify CDR3s. TCRdb reprocessed the multiplex PCR reads using CATT. The table lists about 75,000 delta-chain clones, around 32% of them singletons. The antigens for these receptors are not known. Material: Vdelta1+ gamma-delta thymocytes from the thymus. The subset is: FACS-sorted CD3+ TCRalphabeta- TCRVdelta1+ TCRVdelta2- thymocytes. These receptors came from a boy under three years old who had congenital heart surgery.

This chain connects TRDV1 to TRDJ1; perhaps TRDD2 as D (6 bases). Trimming took off 3 bases at V and 0 bases at J, with 17 bases between the two ends. The CDR3 sequence is 17 residues long. The germline gives CDR1 TSWWSYY, CDR2 QGS. CDR3 sequence: CALGDLPPVPYTDKLIF. CDR3 nucleotide sequence: TGTGCTCTTGGGGACCTTCCCCCTGTCCCGTACACCGATAAACTCATCTTT.

V and J are TRDV1 and TRDJ1; TRDD2 is a possible D gene (7 bases). V was shortened by 9 bases and J by 10 bases, with 30 bases between the two germline ends. This CDR3 is 16 amino acids long. CDR1 TSWWSYY and CDR2 QGS come from the germline V gene. CDR3 coding DNA: TGTGCTCTGCAAATAGCCTTCCTCAGGACGTTGGATGGACTCATCTTT. This codes for CALQIAFLRTLDGLIF.